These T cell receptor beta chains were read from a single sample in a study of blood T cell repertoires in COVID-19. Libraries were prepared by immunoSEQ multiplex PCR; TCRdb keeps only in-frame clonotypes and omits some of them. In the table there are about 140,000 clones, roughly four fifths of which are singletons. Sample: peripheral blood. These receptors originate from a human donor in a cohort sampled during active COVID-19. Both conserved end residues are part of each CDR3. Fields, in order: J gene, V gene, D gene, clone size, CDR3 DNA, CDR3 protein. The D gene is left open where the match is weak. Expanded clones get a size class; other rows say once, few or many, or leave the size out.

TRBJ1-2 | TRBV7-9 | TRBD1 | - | TGTGCCAGCAGCCGCCCGGGACAGGGGGCTAACTATGGCTACACCTTC | CASSRPGQGANYGYTF
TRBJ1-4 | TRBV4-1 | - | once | TGCGCCAGCAGCCCACAAACAGTGGGAACTAATGAAAAACTGTTTTTT | CASSPQTVGTNEKLFF
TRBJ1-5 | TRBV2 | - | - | TGTGCCAGCAGTGCGGGGGGAGATAGCAATCAGCCCCAGCATTTT | CASSAGGDSNQPQHF
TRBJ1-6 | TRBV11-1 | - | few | TGTGCCAGCAGCTTCAGGGGCCCCAATTCACCCCTCCACTTT | CASSFRGPNSPLHF
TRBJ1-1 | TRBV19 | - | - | TGTGCCAGTAGTATAACAGGGAGAGGCACTGAAGCTTTCTTT | CASSITGRGTEAFF
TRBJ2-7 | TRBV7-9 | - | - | TGTGCCAGCAGCACCGGGACACCAGTTTACGAGCAGTACTTC | CASSTGTPVYEQYF
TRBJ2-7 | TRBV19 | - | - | TGTGCCAGTAGTATACTTGCGGGCTACGAGCAGTACTTC | CASSILAGYEQYF
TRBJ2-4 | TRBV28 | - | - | TGTGCCAGCAGACCTGAGCGTTTAGCCAAAAACATTCAGTACTTC | CASRPERLAKNIQYF
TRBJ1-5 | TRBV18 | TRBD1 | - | TGTGCCAGCTCACCGTCGCGACAGGGTTCTCAGCTCCAGCATTTT | CASSPSRQGSQLQHF
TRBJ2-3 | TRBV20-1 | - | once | TGCAGTGCTAGTAGGGAGTTTGGGTTAGGTGAAGATACGCAGTATTTT | CSASREFGLGEDTQYF
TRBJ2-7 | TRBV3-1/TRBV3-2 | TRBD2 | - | TGTGCCAGCAGCCCTCTGGGACTAGGCTACGAGCAGTACTTC | CASSPLGLGYEQYF
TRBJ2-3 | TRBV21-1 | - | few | TGTGCCAGCAGCCCCGGGGAGGGTGGGATGAGCACAGATACGCAGTATTTT | CASSPGEGGMSTDTQYF
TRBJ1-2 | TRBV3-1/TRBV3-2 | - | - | TGTGCCAGCAGCTATCAGGGGAGAGGCTACACCTTC | CASSYQGRGYTF
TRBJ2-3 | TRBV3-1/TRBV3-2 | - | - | TGTGCCAGCAGCCTAGGGGGGGGGACAGATACGCAGTATTTT | CASSLGGGTDTQYF
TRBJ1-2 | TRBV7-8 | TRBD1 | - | TGTGCCAGCAGCTTGCTTGTTAAGGGGGCAGCTGGCTACACCTTC | CASSLLVKGAAGYTF
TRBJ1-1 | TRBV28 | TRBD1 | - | TGTGCCAGCAGTCAACAGGGGGGCGCTTTCTTT | CASSQQGGAFF
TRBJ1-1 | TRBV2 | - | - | TGTGCCAGCAGTGAAGGTGGATGGAAGCAGGGCGTGGACACTGAAGCTTTCTTT | CASSEGGWKQGVDTEAFF
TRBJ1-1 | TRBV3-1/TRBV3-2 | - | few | TGTGCCAGCAGGGGAACAGGGCCAGTCAGGGAGACTGAAGCTTTCTTT | CASRGTGPVRETEAFF
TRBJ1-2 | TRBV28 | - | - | TGTGCCAGCAGCATTACACAAAACTATGGCTACACCTTC | CASSITQNYGYTF
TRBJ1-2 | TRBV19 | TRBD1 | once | TGTGCCAGTAGTGAATTGGGACAGGGAGTGGAGAACTATGGCTACACCTTC | CASSELGQGVENYGYTF
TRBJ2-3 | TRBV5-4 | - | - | TGTGCCAGCAGCTTGGGTTTAGCAGATACGCAGTATTTT | CASSLGLADTQYF
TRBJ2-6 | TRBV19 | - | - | TGTGCCAGTAGTAATAGACTAGGCGGCGGGGCCAACGTCCTGACTTTC | CASSNRLGGGANVLTF
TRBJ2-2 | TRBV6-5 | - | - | TGTGCCAGCAGTTATATCCGGGTGTGGACCGGGGAGCTGTTTTTT | CASSYIRVWTGELFF
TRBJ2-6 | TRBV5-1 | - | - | TGCGCCAGCAGCTCGGCTGGGGCCAACGTCCTGACTTTC | CASSSAGANVLTF
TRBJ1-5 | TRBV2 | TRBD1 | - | TGTGCCAGCAGTGGGACAGGTTATCAGCCCCAGCATTTT | CASSGTGYQPQHF